The 23 T cell receptor beta chains given below trace back to one sample, sequenced in a study of blood T cell repertoires in COVID-19. The protocol was immunoSEQ multiplex PCR, while the TCRdb copy is restricted to in-frame clones and leaves out a portion. This table holds some 90,000 clones, over 70% found once. Sequences were obtained from peripheral blood. The receptors were gathered from a human donor in a cohort sampled during active COVID-19.

This chain joins TRBV5-1 and TRBJ1-4; TRBD1 agrees at 7 bases. The CDR3 has 14 residues. Losses at the gene ends were 6 bases for V and 3 bases for J; bases not matched to a gene: 5. Germline values: CDR1 SGHRS, CDR2 YFSETQ. DNA for the CDR3: TGCGCCAGCAAAGCCGGGACAGCTAATGAAAAACTGTTTTTT. Protein product: CASKAGTANEKLFF.

The DNA of the CDR3 is TGTGCCAGTAGTCCGGGGACAGGTGGCTATGGCTACACCTTC. Translating gives CASSPGTGGYGYTF. V usage is TRBV19 and J usage is TRBJ1-2, with 8 bases aligning to TRBD1. There are 14 residues in the CDR3. The germline V gene has CDR1 LNHDA and CDR2 SQIVND (reference sequence). V lost 5 bases and J lost 4; bases outside the gene matches: 6. The entire variable domain, with the rest obtained from reference TRBV19 and TRBJ1-2, is as follows: DGGITQSPKYLFRKEGQNVTLSCEQNLNHDAMYWYRQDPGQGLRLIYYSQIVNDFQKGDIAEGYSVSREKKESFPLTVTSAQKNPTAFYLCASSPGTGGYGYTFGSGTRLTVV.

This rearrangement joins TRBV3-1 (or the pseudogene TRBV3-2) to TRBJ2-5; D unclear. The CDR3 extends over 12 amino acids. Looked up from germline, CDR1 is LGHDT and CDR2 is YNNKEL (reference sequence). V was shortened by 6 bases and J by 1 base, with 6 bases between the two germline ends. CDR3 region: CASSELQETQYF. DNA of the CDR3: TGTGCCAGCAGTGAACTCCAAGAGACCCAGTACTTC.

There are a few counts of this clone. This chain joins TRBV5-6 and TRBJ2-7; D perhaps matches TRBD2 (5 bases). Germline V gene lookup returns CDR1 SGHDT and CDR2 YYEEEE. CDR3 length: 16 amino acids. V gave up 0 bases and J gave up 2 bases, with 15 bases separating them. The CDR3 here is CASSLGTGILTYEQYF. The DNA for the CDR3 is TGTGCCAGCAGCTTGGGGACCGGGATTCTCACCTACGAGCAGTACTTC. The whole variable domain, filled in from reference TRBV5-6 and TRBJ2-7, reads DAGVTQSPTHLIKTRGQQVTLRCSPKSGHDTVSWYQQALGQGPQFIFQYYEEEERQRGNFPDRFSGHQFPNYSSELNVNALLLGDSALYLCASSLGTGILTYEQYFGPGTRLTVT.

This chain joins TRBV5-1 and TRBJ1-2, with no clear D. Between the trimmed V and J ends, which lost 0 bases and 1 base, there was a span of 7 bases. The CDR3 loop spans 14 amino acids. The germline V gene encodes CDR1 SGHRS and CDR2 YFSETQ. CDR3 nucleotide sequence: TGCGCCAGCAGCTTGGAGCCCGGTAACTATGGCTACACCTTC. It codes for CASSLEPGNYGYTF.

The V call is TRBV5-1, the J call TRBJ1-4; D is possibly TRBD1 (6 bases). Looked up from germline, CDR1 is SGHRS and CDR2 is YFSETQ. The CDR3 is 15 amino acids. Between the trimmed V and J ends, which lost 4 bases and 0 bases, there was a span of 10 bases. DNA for the CDR3: TGCGCCAGCAGCCTACAGGGCGCAACTAATGAAAAACTGTTTTTT. Translated: CASSLQGATNEKLFF.

The genes are TRBV10-3 and TRBJ1-1; perhaps TRBD1 as D (5 bases). The CDR3 totals 17 residues. Germline V gene sequence: CDR1 ENHRY, CDR2 SYGVKD. V was pared by 0 bases and J by 1 base, with 15 bases between. This CDR3 is CAISESGGVSGNTEAFF. DNA of the CDR3: TGTGCCATCAGTGAGTCGGGAGGGGTCAGTGGGAACACTGAAGCTTTCTTT.

The chain recombines TRBV27 with TRBJ1-6; 7 bases match TRBD1. CDR3 length equals 17 residues. The junction had 16 bases not matched to a gene; V was cut back by 7 bases and J by 7 bases. CDR1 and CDR2 from the germline V gene are MNHEY and SMNVEV (reference sequence). The DNA of the CDR3 is TGTGCCAGCACCCAGGGGTCAGTGGGACAGCGAAATTCACCCCTCCACTTT. Its translation: CASTQGSVGQRNSPLHF.

The chain carries TRBV5-4 and TRBJ2-7; 10 bases match TRBD1. Germline values: CDR1 SGHNT, CDR2 YYREEE (reference sequence). There are 14 residues in the CDR3. The junction had 4 bases not matched to a gene; V was cut back by 3 bases and J by 4 bases. The CDR3 spells CASSSTGGKYEQYF. DNA for the CDR3: TGTGCCAGCAGCTCGACAGGGGGCAAATACGAGCAGTACTTC. Supplemented by reference TRBV5-4 and TRBJ2-7, the full variable domain reads ETGVTQSPTHLIKTRGQQVTLRCSSQSGHNTVSWYQQALGQGPQFIFQYYREEENGRGNFPPRFSGLQFPNYSSELNVNALELDDSALYLCASSSTGGKYEQYFGPGTRLTVT.

CDR3 nucleotides: TGTGCCAGCACAAACCGGGACAGGTATTCACCCCTCCACTTT. Its translation is CASTNRDRYSPLHF. The V call is TRBV6-5, the J call TRBJ1-6, with TRBD1 matching 8 bases. The CDR3 has 14 amino acids. Germline V gene lookup returns CDR1 MNHEY and CDR2 SVGAGI. The V gene end was trimmed by 7 bases and the J gene end by 8 bases; junction bases not matched to a gene: 7.

The chain recombines TRBV10-1 with TRBJ2-3; possibly TRBD2 for D (6 bases). The CDR3 is made up of 17 amino acids. Trimming removed 3 bases from V and 4 bases from J, with 20 bases in between. The germline gives CDR1 WNHNN, CDR2 SYGVQD (reference sequence). The CDR3 loop reads CASSDPKGAGVPDTQYF. For the CDR3, the DNA is TGCGCCAGCAGTGATCCCAAGGGAGCGGGCGTACCAGATACGCAGTATTTT.

This clone was seen a handful of times. The rearrangement uses TRBV18 and TRBJ2-2, with no clear D. Deletions cut 6 bases from V and 7 bases from J, with 12 bases between. The CDR3 is made up of 13 amino acids. The germline V gene has CDR1 KGHSH and CDR2 LQKENI. CDR3 DNA sequence: TGTGCCAGCTCTGCCGTTTGGAGCGGGGAGCTGTTTTTT. This encodes CASSAVWSGELFF. Combining the CDR3 with reference TRBV18 and TRBJ2-2 gives the whole variable domain NAGVMQNPRHLVRRRGQEARLRCSPMKGHSHVYWYRQLPEEGLKFMVYLQKENIIDESGMPKERFSAEFPKEGPSILRIQQVVRGDSAAYFCASSAVWSGELFFGEGSRLTVL.

V is TRBV12-3 or TRBV12-4 and J is TRBJ1-1; 7 bases map to TRBD1. This CDR3 region has 12 residues. With 6 bases clipped from V and 6 bases from J, the junction kept 4 bases outside the gene matches. CDR3 sequence (DNA): TGTGCCAGCAGACAACAGGGGTCTGAAGCTTTCTTT. This gives the protein CASRQQGSEAFF.

The chain recombines TRBV29-1 with TRBJ2-3; 10 bases fit TRBD2. V lost 7 bases, J lost 1 base, and 5 bases stayed unmatched. Germline lookup yields CDR1 SQVTM and CDR2 ANQGSEA. The CDR3 has 14 amino acids. The CDR3 nucleotides read TGCAGCGAGTGGACTAGCGGACGCACAGATACGCAGTATTTT. Encoded protein: CSEWTSGRTDTQYF.

The rearrangement joins TRBV3-1 (or the pseudogene TRBV3-2) to TRBJ1-2; 9 bases line up with TRBD1. J was trimmed by 8 bases and V by 4 bases; bases with no gene match: 5. CDR3 length: 13 amino acids. Looked up from germline, CDR1 is LGHDT and CDR2 is YNNKEL (reference sequence). This chain's CDR3 is CASSLTGGGGYTF. The CDR3 DNA sequence: TGTGCCAGCAGCCTTACAGGGGGCGGCGGCTACACCTTC.

The CDR3 nucleotides are TGTGCCAGCAGTTACCGACAGGGGGGTGGCTACACCTTC. Amino acids: CASSYRQGGGYTF. The chain carries TRBV27 and TRBJ1-2, with 9 bases that match TRBD1. The junction had 4 bases not matched to a gene; V was cut back by 4 bases and J by 7 bases. CDR3 length: 13 residues. Germline assignment: CDR1 MNHEY and CDR2 SMNVEV (reference sequence).

This sequence joins TRBV5-6 and TRBJ2-3, with D tentatively TRBD2 (6 bases). Germline values: CDR1 SGHDT, CDR2 YYEEEE. V gave up 3 bases and J gave up 6 bases, with 14 bases separating them. This CDR3 is 14 amino acids long. Here the CDR3 reads CASSSRRGSDTQYF. DNA of the CDR3: TGTGCCAGCAGCTCACGCCGGGGGTCCGATACGCAGTATTTT.

V is TRBV7-2 and J is TRBJ2-5; 9 bases agree with TRBD1. V gave up 2 bases and J gave up 5 bases; unmatched junction bases: 3. Germline V lookup: CDR1 SGHTA, CDR2 FQGNSA. This CDR3 has 14 residues. CDR3 DNA: TGTGCCAGCAGCTTAAACAGGGGGCTGGAGACCCAGTACTTC. This translates into CASSLNRGLETQYF.

This clone has more than one count but fewer than ten. The CDR3 reads CASTQGREQFF. CDR3 coding DNA: TGTGCCAGCACGCAGGGCCGGGAGCAGTTCTTC. The chain carries TRBV6-6 and TRBJ2-1; D is perhaps TRBD1 (5 bases). Germline V gene data show CDR1 as MNHNY and CDR2 as SVGAGI (reference sequence). V lost 7 bases and J 10 bases, leaving 11 bases between the germline ends. The CDR3 contains 11 residues.

With respect to this clone: This CDR3 is also generated by other DNA sequences in the sample. The V and J genes are TRBV18 and TRBJ1-2; D gene unclear. Germline lookup yields CDR1 KGHSH and CDR2 LQKENI. This CDR3 is 14 amino acids long. V was clipped by 3 bases and J by 0 bases, with 8 bases between them. CDR3 nucleotides: TGTGCCAGCTCACCGGCGGGAGCTAACTATGGCTACACCTTC. Translating it yields CASSPAGANYGYTF.

The chain couples TRBV3-1 (or the pseudogene TRBV3-2) to TRBJ2-7; 13 bases fit TRBD2. The CDR3 covers 15 residues. Germline-derived CDR1 and CDR2 are LGHDT and YNNKEL (reference sequence). Trimming at V came to 5 bases and at J to 3 bases, leaving 4 bases not matched to a gene. CDR3: CASSARTSGSYEQYF. CDR3 coding DNA: TGTGCCAGCAGCGCCCGGACTAGCGGGAGCTACGAGCAGTACTTC.

The chain is built from TRBV5-3 and TRBJ2-7; TRBD2 matches at 7 bases. TRBV5-3 is marked as an open reading frame, function uncertain. The trim removed 3 bases at V and 6 bases at J, leaving 21 bases unmatched. This CDR3 is built from 18 residues. CDR3 coding DNA: TGTGCCAGAAGCTCCCGCTTCCCACGTGCGGGAGTTGAACGCGAGCAGTACTTC. Residues: CARSSRFPRAGVEREQYF.

V gene TRBV2 combines with J gene TRBJ2-7; 7 nucleotides align to TRBD1. Unmatched junction bases numbered 18, after V lost 7 bases and J lost 3 bases. CDR1 is SNHLY and CDR2 is FYNNEI in the germline V gene. The CDR3 is 17 amino acids. Here the CDR3 reads CASTWVGFGDSNYEQYF. DNA of the CDR3: TGTGCCAGCACCTGGGTCGGATTTGGGGACAGTAACTACGAGCAGTACTTC.